The next 12 T cell receptor beta chains were all read from a single sample in a study of tumor-infiltrating lymphocytes in primary liver carcinoma. TCR beta cDNA was made from approximately 500 ng total RNA with a constant-region primer. Investigators got TCR beta libraries out of three nested multiplex PCR rounds, done with slightly modified ARM-PCR. Both of the initial two PCR rounds ran for roughly 11 cycles and employed TRBV1-TRBV30 forward primers alongside a C-beta reverse primer. A single record per CDR3 protein comes from TCRdb applying MiXCR to the multiplex PCR reads. The sample gives about 210,000 distinct CDR3 sequences, around 60% of which show up once; roughly 6.8% is in the top ten. Alongside blood RNA obtained from unsorted whole blood, germline DNA was also extracted. Material for sequencing was peripheral blood. These receptors came from a woman aged 55-70 years with primary liver carcinoma and hepatitis B virus infection.

Turning to this clonotype: This is likely a read error, given that the CDR3 carries no conserved phenylalanine or tryptophan at its end. The CDR3 is CVSSYKYPTAPLHL. In nucleotides, the CDR3 is TGTGTCAGCAGTTACAAATACCCTACTGCACCCCTCCACTTG. The chain is built from TRBV6-5 and TRBJ1-6; D not resolved. This CDR3 spans 14 amino acids. In germline, CDR1 is MNHEY, CDR2 SVGAGI.

The chain uses TRBV4-2 and TRBJ2-1, with 7 bases identical to TRBD2. CDR1 is LGHNA, CDR2 YNFKEQ, per germline. Trimming at V came to 0 bases and at J to 9 bases, leaving 11 bases not matched to a gene. The CDR3 totals 16 residues. The chain's CDR3 is CASSQDRVSGMGEQFF. DNA of the CDR3: TGTGCCAGCAGCCAAGATAGGGTCAGCGGGATGGGTGAGCAGTTCTTC.

In this sample, this clonotype turned up many times. The rearrangement uses TRBV11-2 and TRBJ1-1; tentative D call: TRBD1 (5 bases). Between the trimmed V and J ends, which lost 0 bases and 6 bases, there was a span of 11 bases. This CDR3 is 14 amino acids long. CDR1 is SGHAT and CDR2 is FQNNGV in the germline V gene. The CDR3 is CASSLDWQGPEAFF. Here the CDR3 DNA reads TGTGCCAGCAGCTTAGATTGGCAGGGTCCTGAAGCTTTCTTT.

The chain couples TRBV11-2 to TRBJ1-1; possibly TRBD1 for D (6 bases). Trimming took off 6 bases at V and 8 bases at J, with 22 bases between the two ends. CDR3 length: 15 residues. Looked up from germline, CDR1 is SGHAT and CDR2 is FQNNGV. The CDR3 protein is CASSSARGRGWEAFF. For the CDR3, the DNA is TGTGCCAGCAGTTCTGCCAGGGGCCGAGGGTGGGAAGCTTTCTTT.

The chain has TRBV7-6 and TRBJ2-5; perhaps TRBD1 as D (6 bases). CDR3 length: 15 residues. The V gene lost 5 bases and the J gene lost 1 base, with 14 bases spanning the gap. CDR1 is SGHVS, CDR2 FNYEAQ, per germline. The CDR3 sequence: CASSHHRDPQETQYF. CDR3 DNA sequence: TGTGCCAGCAGCCACCACAGGGACCCCCAAGAGACCCAGTACTTC.

In its sample, this clonotype was seen once. The chain is built from TRBV6-5 and TRBJ2-7; possible D gene TRBD2, 5 bases. With 8 bases removed from V and 5 bases from J, the gap between germline ends came to 25 bases. The length of the CDR3 is 16 residues. The V gene's germline CDR1 is MNHEY and CDR2 SVGAGI. The CDR3 loop reads CASCLRAVVISDEQYF. CDR3 in DNA: TGTGCCAGCTGTTTGAGGGCGGTAGTAATCTCAGACGAGCAGTACTTC.

This clonotype occurred many times. V gene TRBV12-3 or TRBV12-4 combines with J gene TRBJ2-7; TRBD1 agrees at 7 bases. The length of the CDR3 is 14 residues. V trimming: 1 base; J trimming: 3 bases; junction bases outside the gene matches: 3. The CDR3 bases are TGTGCCAGCAGTTTAGGCCAGGGGGTCTACGAGCAGTACTTC. Protein sequence: CASSLGQGVYEQYF.

About this clonotype itself: A much bigger clone sits one base away, suggesting this may be a read error. Here the CDR3 reads CASSYGAEAYKQYF. Written as DNA, the CDR3 is TGTGCCAGCAGTTACGGAGCAGAAGCCTACAAGCAGTACTTC. The chain uses TRBV6-5 and TRBJ2-7; D is uncertain. Germline-derived CDR1 and CDR2 are MNHEY and SVGAGI. CDR3 length: 14 residues.

Turning to this clonotype: An end of the junction does not agree with germline; a read error may underlie this. The chain employs TRBV28 and TRBJ1-5; D perhaps matches TRBD1 (6 bases). The CDR3 is 15 residues long. In germline, CDR1 is MDHEN, CDR2 SYDVKM. CDR3 in amino acids: CASSFPGQNNKPQHF. CDR3 DNA: TGTGCCAGCAGTTTCCCCGGACAGAACAATAAGCCCCAGCATTTT.

The sample holds a few counts of this clonotype. The gene calls are TRBV29-1 and TRBJ2-2; D not certain. The CDR3 loop spans 15 amino acids. Trimming removed 6 bases from V and 4 bases from J, with 18 bases in between. Germline lookup yields CDR1 SQVTM and CDR2 ANQGSEA. The CDR3 protein is CSVNRPHRFTGELFF. CDR3 DNA sequence: TGCAGCGTCAACCGACCACACCGGTTCACCGGGGAGCTGTTTTTT.

A note on this clonotype: This likely comes from a read error, as the CDR3 has no conserved phenylalanine or tryptophan at its end. V and J are TRBV12-3 or TRBV12-4 and TRBJ2-2; the D gene is possibly TRBD1 (6 bases). The CDR3 has 15 residues. The V end was cut by 6 bases, the J end by 4 bases, with 15 bases between. The CDR3: CASSPRQDLTGELFL. The CDR3 coding sequence is TGTGCCAGCAGCCCCCGACAGGACCTCACCGGGGAGCTGTTTCTT.

The rearrangement links TRBV30 to TRBJ1-2, with D perhaps TRBD1 (6 bases). The V gene's germline CDR1 is GTSNPN and CDR2 SVGIG (reference sequence). Trimming stripped 2 bases from V and 4 bases from J, with 14 bases between. CDR3 length equals 14 residues. The CDR3 sequence: CAWSLQGLGYGYTF. The CDR3 nucleotides are TGTGCCTGGAGTCTGCAGGGGTTGGGCTATGGCTACACCTTC.